The T cell receptor (beta chain) under discussion was sequenced for a study of patients and donors after allogeneic stem cell transplantation. The sample holds many counts of this clonotype. Trimming took 4 bases from V and 10 from J, leaving 11 bases between them. Germline V gene data show CDR1 as SGHTA and CDR2 as FQGNSA. CDR3 length: 13 amino acids. TCRdb analysed the RT-PCR reads with MiXCR anew, one entry per CDR3 protein. The sample lists around 150,000 distinct CDR3 sequences, about two fifths occurring once. This clonotype was obtained from a human donor who was either an allogeneic HSCT recipient or a stem cell or donor lymphocyte infusion donor (not recorded which). It is not recorded whose cells these are; they may come from a transplant donor. V is TRBV7-2 and J is TRBJ1-6; possible D gene TRBD1, 6 bases. Sequenced sample: blood, either unsorted or a sorted T cell fraction (not recorded which). CDR3 sequence (DNA): TGTGCCAGCAGCTCTTCAGGGGACTCACCCCTCCACTTT. It encodes CASSSSGDSPLHF.